These T cell receptor beta chains were read from a single sample in a study of blood T cells in healthy people across ages. From the 5' RACE reads, TCRdb called clonotypes with MiXCR, one entry per CDR3 protein. The table shows roughly 1,800,000 distinct CDR3 sequences, with approximately 50% occurring only once. Sequencing was done on a sample of blood. The receptors derive from a woman in her 40s in good health. Each CDR3 is given with its conserved first and last residue. The D gene is left open where the match is weak. Clone size is not always given. Where it is, it says once, few, many or a class for expanded clones.

v_call	d_call	clone_size	j_call	cdr3_nt	cdr3_aa
TRBV5-1	TRBD1	.	TRBJ1-1	TGCGCCAGCAGCGGGGGACAGGGGGAAGGAACTGAAGCTTTCTTT	CASSGGQGEGTEAFF
TRBV13	.	.	TRBJ2-1	TGTGCCAGCAGCACCGACCAGGGGTCCTACAATGAGCAGTTCTTC	CASSTDQGSYNEQFF
TRBV7-9	.	few	TRBJ2-7	TGTGCCAGCAGCTCTGGACAGAACTACAATGAGCAGTACTTC	CASSSGQNYNEQYF
TRBV16	.	.	TRBJ2-1	TGTGCCAGCAGCCAATCCCAGCCCAATGAGCAGTTCTTC	CASSQSQPNEQFF
TRBV5-6	TRBD1	.	TRBJ1-1	TGTGCCAGCAGCTTGTTCGTCACAGGGGGCACTGAAGCTTTCTTT	CASSLFVTGGTEAFF
TRBV15	TRBD1	.	TRBJ2-4	TGTGCCACCAGCAGATCGGACAGGGGGGAAAATATCATTCAGTACTTC	CATSRSDRGENIIQYF
TRBV7-2	.	few	TRBJ2-5	TGTGCCAGCAGCTTAGTAGGGGGACTGTCACAAGAGACCCAGTACTTC	CASSLVGGLSQETQYF
TRBV7-2	.	few	TRBJ2-7	TGTGCCAGCAGCCGATCCATTGGACAGTACGAGCAGTACTTC	CASSRSIGQYEQYF
TRBV20-1	TRBD2	.	TRBJ2-1	TGCAGTGCTAGAGCAGCTAGCGGGACGTATGCCTACAATGAGCAGTTCTTC	CSARAASGTYAYNEQFF
TRBV6-6	.	few	TRBJ1-2	TGTGCCAGCCAACCGGACGGTAACTATGGCTACACCTTC	CASQPDGNYGYTF
TRBV12-3/TRBV12-4	TRBD2	.	TRBJ2-5	TGTGCCAGCAGCCGGACTAGCCGTGAGCAGTACTTC	CASSRTSREQYF
TRBV20-1	TRBD1	few	TRBJ2-5	TGCAGTGCTGAGACAGGGGAGACCCAGTACTTC	CSAETGETQYF
TRBV3-1	.	few	TRBJ1-2	TGTGCCAGCAGCCAAGGTGGGGCGGTTAACTATGGCTACACCTTC	CASSQGGAVNYGYTF
TRBV29-1	TRBD2	.	TRBJ2-3	TGCAGCTTTAATAGCGGGGCACTCACAGATACGCAGTATTTT	CSFNSGALTDTQYF
TRBV27	.	.	TRBJ2-1	TGTGCCAGCAGCCGACGAGACCATGCTAATGAGCAGTTCTTC	CASSRRDHANEQFF
TRBV6-1	TRBD1	.	TRBJ2-5	TGTGCCAGCAGACATGCTCCCCTGACAGGGTACCAAGAGACCCAGTACTTC	CASRHAPLTGYQETQYF
TRBV28	TRBD1	.	TRBJ1-2	TGTGCCAGCCTCCTCCACCGGGACAGGCAGAATAATAACTATGGCTACACCTTC	CASLLHRDRQNNNYGYTF
TRBV4-3	.	.	TRBJ1-3	TGCGCCAGCAGCCAAGATACGGTGTTTGGAAACACCATATATTTT	CASSQDTVFGNTIYF
TRBV15	TRBD2	few	TRBJ2-7	TGTGCCACCAGCACCGGGACTAGCGGGGGGTTCTACGAGCAGTACTTC	CATSTGTSGGFYEQYF
TRBV7-2	.	.	TRBJ1-2	TGTGCCAGCAGCGTAGCGCTACCGAGCGGCTACACCTTC	CASSVALPSGYTF
TRBV7-2	.	once	TRBJ1-5	TGTGCCAGCAGCTTAGCGCCCACCATGGGAGGGGGGCAGCCCCAGCATTTT	CASSLAPTMGGGQPQHF
TRBV10-3	TRBD1	.	TRBJ2-3	TGTGCCATCAGTGAGGAAGGGGGCGCGAAGGATACGCAGTATTTT	CAISEEGGAKDTQYF
TRBV14	TRBD2	once	TRBJ2-1	TGTGCCAGCAGCCAAGATTTATGGGGGGGGTCTTCCAATGAGCAGTTCTTC	CASSQDLWGGSSNEQFF
TRBV6-2/TRBV6-3	.	.	TRBJ1-2	TGTGCCAGCATCCGAAGCCCAGGGGATCGCGGCTACACCTTC	CASIRSPGDRGYTF
TRBV7-3	.	.	TRBJ2-6	TGTGCCAGCAGGTGGGAAGGGGCCAACGTCCTGACTTTC	CASRWEGANVLTF
TRBV7-2	.	.	TRBJ1-1	TGTGCCAGCAGCTTCCTTGAGAAAGAAGCTTTCTTT	CASSFLEKEAFF